Shown below are 10 T cell receptor beta chains from a single sample sequenced in a study of beta chain features in type 1 diabetes. Sequencing targeted expressed TCRB transcripts, as all isolated RNA had been reverse transcribed. Produced via immunoSEQ multiplex PCR; TCRdb's table is partial and in-frame only. This sample has 350,000 to 400,000 clones, with about 14% found just once. Sequences were obtained from naive CD4+ T cells from blood. The receptor set was obtained from a woman aged 18-30 years in good health.

This clone has more than one count but fewer than ten. The chain has TRBV29-1 and TRBJ2-5; 8 bases fit TRBD2. Germline values: CDR1 SQVTM, CDR2 ANQGSEA. V dropped 7 bases and J dropped 4; count of bases not matched to a gene: 5. The CDR3 contains 12 residues. The CDR3 here is CSAGAGVETQYF. The CDR3 region has the DNA TGCAGCGCGGGAGCGGGAGTAGAGACCCAGTACTTC.

A few counts support this clone. The J gene is TRBJ2-2, the V gene TRBV7-7; D gene unclear. Germline-derived CDR1 and CDR2 are SSHAT and FNYEAQ (reference sequence). This CDR3 contains 12 residues. V lost 4 bases and J 5 bases, leaving 5 bases between the germline ends. The CDR3 region is CASSSYTGELFF. CDR3 DNA: TGTGCCAGCAGCTCCTATACCGGGGAGCTGTTTTTT.

This chain links TRBV4-2 with TRBJ2-3, with D uncertain. There are 12 residues in the CDR3. Trimming shortened V by 0 bases and J by 5 bases, and 3 bases separated the two germline ends. The germline V gene encodes CDR1 LGHNA and CDR2 YNFKEQ. This CDR3 is CASSQDRDTQYF. The CDR3 nucleotides are TGTGCCAGCAGCCAAGATAGAGATACGCAGTATTTT.

The chain combines TRBV30 with TRBJ2-5, with 9 bases aligning to TRBD2. Germline V gene data show CDR1 as GTSNPN and CDR2 as SVGIG (reference sequence). CDR3 length: 15 residues. The V gene end was trimmed by 0 bases and the J gene end by 5 bases; junction bases not matched to a gene: 7. CDR3 region: CAWSVRGRAKETQYF. Written as DNA, the CDR3 is TGTGCCTGGAGTGTCCGCGGGAGGGCGAAGGAGACCCAGTACTTC.

This clone showed up just a few times. The chain recombines TRBV5-4 with TRBJ2-2; 9 nucleotides agree with TRBD2. In germline, CDR1 is SGHNT, CDR2 YYREEE (reference sequence). The J segment lost 7 bases and the V segment lost 0 bases, leaving 1 base of the junction unmatched. This CDR3 region has 14 residues. CDR3 sequence (DNA): TGTGCCAGCAGCTTGGGACTAGCGGTCGGGGAGCTGTTTTTT. Translated: CASSLGLAVGELFF.

V and J are TRBV19 and TRBJ2-5, with D possibly being TRBD2 (6 bases). V lost 1 base and J lost 5, with 17 bases in between. Germline-derived CDR1 and CDR2 are LNHDA and SQIVND (reference sequence). This CDR3 has 16 residues. CDR3 in amino acids: CASSIVPQEGGETQYF. In nucleotides, the CDR3 is TGTGCCAGTAGTATAGTGCCCCAGGAGGGCGGGGAGACCCAGTACTTC.

This clone was counted only a few times. CDR3 bases: TGTGCCACCAGCAGAGGTTTCCTTAATCAGCCCCAGCATTTT. Translating it yields CATSRGFLNQPQHF. The chain links TRBV15 to TRBJ1-5; D is uncertain. V lost 1 base, J lost 4 bases, and 8 bases lay in between. The CDR3 length is 14 residues. CDR1 and CDR2 (germline): LNHNV, YYDKDF (reference sequence).

A few counts support this clone. V and J are TRBV7-9 and TRBJ1-5, with TRBD1 matching 7 bases. The CDR3 totals 13 residues. Unmatched junction bases numbered 11, after V lost 5 bases and J lost 13 bases. Germline CDR1 reads SEHNR; CDR2 reads FQNEAQ (reference sequence). In DNA, the CDR3 is TGTGCCAGCAGCAGAGCCCGGGACAGCCCGCAGCATTTT. The encoded protein is CASSRARDSPQHF.

There are a few counts of this clone. The chain recombines TRBV27 with TRBJ2-7, with unresolved D. CDR3 size: 15 residues. V lost 5 bases and J 2 bases, leaving 16 bases between the germline ends. Per the germline V gene, CDR1 is MNHEY and CDR2 is SMNVEV (reference sequence). The DNA of the CDR3 is TGTGCCAGCAGTCTAAAACTTACAGCTACCTACGAGCAGTACTTC. It codes for CASSLKLTATYEQYF.

The V gene is TRBV2, the J gene TRBJ2-1; D ambiguous. In germline, CDR1 is SNHLY, CDR2 FYNNEI. The CDR3 is 16 residues long. With 6 bases removed from V and 0 bases from J, the gap between germline ends came to 15 bases. The CDR3 loop is CASRSTTGGSYNEQFF. CDR3 DNA: TGTGCCAGCAGATCAACTACCGGCGGCTCCTACAATGAGCAGTTCTTC.